This TCR beta chain was captured in a study of blood T cells in healthy people across ages. The authors ran a second PCR of about 6 to 11 cycles using a sample-barcoded 5' primer and a J-beta primer mix. Tagging of each cDNA molecule was performed by a template-switch adaptor with 12 random nucleotides. TCRdb called the 5' RACE reads again in MiXCR, with one record for every CDR3 protein. The sample shows roughly 1,800,000 distinct CDR3 sequences, roughly 50% of them seen only once. Study conclusions and caveats: The percentage of naive T cells correlated strongly with TCR beta diversity.

The germline V gene has CDR1 LNHNV and CDR2 YYDKDF (reference sequence). V lost 2 bases, J lost 1 base, and 5 bases lay in between. The CDR3 consists of 13 residues. A remark on this clonotype: As yet, its antigen is unknown.

The source material was blood. The chain combines TRBV15 with TRBJ1-1; no clear D gene. This clonotype was obtained from a woman aged 40-49 years in good health. The CDR3: CATSRPGNTEAFF. CDR3 nucleotide sequence: TGTGCCACCAGCAGACCAGGGAACACTGAAGCTTTCTTT.